This is a list of T cell receptor beta chains from one sample in a study of T cell responses to AZD1222 COVID-19 vaccine. The data were produced by immunoSEQ multiplex PCR, yet TCRdb's version contains in-frame clones alone and is incomplete. Among approximately 170,000 clones listed, 88% were seen once. Sequencing used peripheral blood, obtained 28 days after the second AZD1222 dose. These receptors all stem from an adult who received the AZD1222 COVID-19 vaccine. CDR3s include the opening cysteine and the closing phenylalanine or tryptophan. A D gene is named only where the DNA matches it firmly. Size is stated for part of the rows, as once, few or many counts, or as a class when the clone is expanded.

j_gene	abundance	d_gene	v_gene	CDR3nt	CDR3aa
TRBJ2-5	NA	NA	TRBV4-1	TGCGCCAGCAGCCATGGACTCGGGGATCCTCGGGAGACCCAGTACTTC	CASSHGLGDPRETQYF
TRBJ2-5	NA	NA	TRBV3-1/TRBV3-2	TGTGCCAGCAGCCAAGTTTATTCCGGGGGCCGGGAGACCCAGTACTTC	CASSQVYSGGRETQYF
TRBJ2-1	NA	TRBD2	TRBV5-1	TGCGCCAGCAGCCCTTCGGGACTATCCCTCAATGAGCAGTTCTTC	CASSPSGLSLNEQFF
TRBJ1-2	NA	TRBD1	TRBV7-6	TGTGCCAGCAGACCGACAGGGCAACGGGGCTACACCTTC	CASRPTGQRGYTF
TRBJ2-6	NA	NA	TRBV9	TGTGCCAGCAGCGTAGAGTGGGGGAGAATTAACTCTGGGGCCAACGTCCTGACTTTC	CASSVEWGRINSGANVLTF
TRBJ2-1	few	TRBD2	TRBV4-1	TGCGCCAGCAGCCAGCTTGGACTAGCGGGGGTTAATGAGCAGTTCTTC	CASSQLGLAGVNEQFF
TRBJ1-2	NA	NA	TRBV27	TGTGCCAGCAGTGGGGGGGCAATCTATGGCTACACCTTC	CASSGGAIYGYTF
TRBJ1-5	few	NA	TRBV2	TGTGCCAGCAGTAAGGGCACTGGGGAGTATCAGCCCCAGCATTTT	CASSKGTGEYQPQHF
TRBJ1-4	NA	NA	TRBV1	TGCACCAGCAGCCAAGGTGGCAGGGAACTGTTTTTT	CTSSQGGRELFF
TRBJ1-1	once	NA	TRBV18	TGTGCCAGCTCACCGGGGAGGCAGAACACTGAAGCTTTCTTT	CASSPGRQNTEAFF
TRBJ1-5	NA	NA	TRBV15	TGTGCCACCAGCGCTCAAACTCGGCACCAGCCCCAGCATTTT	CATSAQTRHQPQHF
TRBJ2-1	NA	TRBD1	TRBV11-2	TGTGCCAGCAGCGAGGCCCAGGGGGCTTCCTACAATGAGCAGTTCTTC	CASSEAQGASYNEQFF
TRBJ1-6	NA	NA	TRBV13	TGTGCCAGCAGCGCCGGACTCCCCCGCTCCTATAATTCACCCCTCCACTTT	CASSAGLPRSYNSPLHF
TRBJ2-2	NA	NA	TRBV19	TGTGCCAGTAGAGGGGCGGCCACCGGGGAGCTGTTTTTT	CASRGAATGELFF
TRBJ2-5	NA	TRBD2	TRBV5-4	TGTGCCAGCAGCTTAAGCGGGGGGCTCCAAGAGACCCAGTACTTC	CASSLSGGLQETQYF
TRBJ2-3	NA	NA	TRBV19	TGTGCCAGTAGTAACCCCCGGGCCACAGATACGCAGTATTTT	CASSNPRATDTQYF
TRBJ1-6	NA	NA	TRBV5-1	TGCGCCAGCAGCTTGGCGCAGGAGAGTTCACCCCTCCACTTT	CASSLAQESSPLHF
TRBJ2-3	NA	TRBD2	TRBV30	TGTGCCTGGAGTGCCCTAGCGGGGGGGCAAGATACGCAGTATTTT	CAWSALAGGQDTQYF
TRBJ2-3	NA	NA	TRBV19	TGTGCCAGTAGTCCTCGGGGAGGCACTTCCAGAGGAGATACGCAGTATTTT	CASSPRGGTSRGDTQYF
TRBJ2-2	NA	NA	TRBV19	TGTGCCAGTAGTCCGCAACTACTGCCCGGGGAGCTGTTTTTT	CASSPQLLPGELFF
TRBJ2-2	NA	NA	TRBV27	TGTGCCAGCAGTTTATTCTCCGGGCTCGACACCGGGGAGCTGTTTTTT	CASSLFSGLDTGELFF
TRBJ2-1	once	TRBD1	TRBV18	TGTGCCAGCTCACCACGGGACAGGGTCCAAGACAATGAGCAGTTCTTC	CASSPRDRVQDNEQFF